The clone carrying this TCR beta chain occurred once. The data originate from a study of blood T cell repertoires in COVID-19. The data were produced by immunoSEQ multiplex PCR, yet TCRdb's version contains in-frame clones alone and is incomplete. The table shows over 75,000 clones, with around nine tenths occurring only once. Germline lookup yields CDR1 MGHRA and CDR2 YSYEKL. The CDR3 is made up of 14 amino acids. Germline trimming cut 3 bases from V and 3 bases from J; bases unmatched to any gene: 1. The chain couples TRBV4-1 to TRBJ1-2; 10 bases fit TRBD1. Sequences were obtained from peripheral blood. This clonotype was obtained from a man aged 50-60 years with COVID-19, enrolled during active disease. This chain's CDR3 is CASSQTGGDYGYTF. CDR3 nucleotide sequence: TGCGCCAGCAGCCAGACAGGGGGCGACTATGGCTACACCTTC.